A selection of T cell receptor beta chains follows, all from one sample in a study of response to subunit inactivated influenza vaccine. TCRdb processed the RT-PCR reads anew with MiXCR; each CDR3 protein has one entry. This sample yields some 600,000 distinct CDR3 sequences, of which around 15% are seen a single time; around 7.6% belongs to the top ten. The sequencing here drew on PBMCs from blood, taken less than 15 days before vaccination. The receptors here all came from a man aged 45-65 years who received an inactivated influenza vaccine. Each CDR3 is given with its conserved first and last residue. The D gene is left open where the match is weak. Size values are once, few and many counts, or a class for expanded clones, and some rows have none.

TRBJ2-3 | NA | TRBV4-1 | NA | CASSQVAVSTDTQYF | TGCGCCAGCAGCCAAGTAGCGGTGAGCACAGATACGCAGTATTTT
TRBJ2-1 | NA | TRBV7-9 | NA | CASSTRGPLLNEQFF | TGTGCCAGCAGCACTCGCGGTCCCTTACTTAATGAGCAGTTCTTC
TRBJ2-7 | TRBD1 | TRBV6-1 | NA | CASRAGTGPIEQYF | TGTGCCAGCAGAGCCGGGACAGGGCCTATCGAGCAGTACTTC
TRBJ1-1 | NA | TRBV3-1 | few | CASSQGTAANTEAFF | TGTGCCAGCAGCCAAGGGACCGCTGCGAACACTGAAGCTTTCTTT
TRBJ1-5 | NA | TRBV12-3/TRBV12-4 | NA | CASSFTYPIQPQHF | TGTGCCAGCAGTTTCACTTATCCAATTCAGCCCCAGCATTTT
TRBJ2-2 | NA | TRBV6-1 | once | CASRTQGGRTGELFF | TGTGCCAGCAGGACTCAGGGGGGTCGGACCGGGGAGCTGTTTTTT
TRBJ2-3 | NA | TRBV5-1 | NA | CASSLASRDTQYF | TGCGCCAGCAGCTTGGCCTCACGAGATACGCAGTATTTT
TRBJ1-3 | NA | TRBV7-8 | few | CASSLGGGSGNTIYF | TGTGCCAGCAGCCTCGGGGGAGGCTCTGGAAACACCATATATTTT
TRBJ2-1 | TRBD2 | TRBV20-1 | many | CSATSSIAGFYNEQFF | TGCAGTGCCACCTCCTCAATAGCGGGATTCTACAATGAGCAGTTCTTC
TRBJ2-3 | NA | TRBV29-1 | NA | CSVGQGSDTQYF | TGCAGCGTTGGGCAGGGTAGCGATACGCAGTATTTT
TRBJ1-2 | NA | TRBV7-2 | NA | CASSLSGGVGYGYTF | TGTGCCAGCAGCTTATCGGGAGGGGTGGGCTATGGCTACACCTTC
TRBJ2-3 | TRBD2 | TRBV24-1 | few | CATGTGLAGAVDTQYF | TGTGCCACCGGGACCGGACTAGCGGGAGCGGTAGATACGCAGTATTTT
TRBJ1-3 | TRBD1 | TRBV20-1 | few | CSAREDRDGNTIYF | TGCAGTGCTAGAGAGGACAGGGATGGAAACACCATATATTTT
TRBJ2-5 | TRBD2 | TRBV7-9 | many | CASRRGGQETQYF | TGTGCCAGCAGACGGGGGGGTCAAGAGACCCAGTACTTC
TRBJ2-2 | NA | TRBV25-1 | NA | CASSVPGSGELFF | TGTGCCAGCAGTGTACCAGGGTCGGGGGAGCTGTTTTTT
TRBJ2-5 | TRBD2 | TRBV20-1 | NA | CSARSVGGPSPETQYF | TGCAGTGCTAGATCGGTGGGAGGGCCTTCCCCGGAGACCCAGTACTTC
TRBJ2-5 | NA | TRBV6-2/TRBV6-3 | NA | CASLASSETQYF | TGTGCCAGCCTGGCTAGCAGCGAGACCCAGTACTTC
TRBJ1-1 | TRBD1 | TRBV11-2 | many | CASSIQGWTEAFF | TGTGCCAGCAGCATACAGGGGTGGACTGAAGCTTTCTTT
TRBJ2-2 | TRBD1 | TRBV28 | few | CASSLRNTGDANTGELFF | TGTGCCAGCAGTCTAAGAAATACAGGGGACGCGAACACCGGGGAGCTGTTTTTT
TRBJ2-2 | NA | TRBV4-3 | few | CASSQYPGANTGELFF | TGCGCCAGCAGCCAATATCCAGGGGCGAACACCGGGGAGCTGTTTTTT
TRBJ2-4 | NA | TRBV20-1 | few | CSAGSGAKNIQYF | TGCAGTGCCGGGAGCGGAGCCAAAAACATTCAGTACTTC
TRBJ2-5 | NA | TRBV3-1 | NA | CASSQGRQGGETQYF | TGTGCCAGCAGCCAAGGAAGGCAGGGTGGAGAGACCCAGTACTTC
TRBJ2-7 | NA | TRBV7-8 | few | CASSRTGTFYEQYF | TGTGCCAGCAGCCGTACAGGGACTTTCTACGAGCAGTACTTC
TRBJ2-1 | NA | TRBV20-1 | many | CSARDPGSSYNEQFF | TGCAGTGCTAGAGATCCGGGGAGCTCCTACAATGAGCAGTTCTTC
TRBJ2-1 | TRBD2 | TRBV11-2 | few | CASRHGGNEQFF | TGTGCCAGCCGACACGGGGGGAATGAGCAGTTCTTC
TRBJ2-7 | NA | TRBV28 | NA | CAAGTHYEQYF | TGTGCTGCGGGGACCCACTACGAGCAGTACTTC
TRBJ2-2 | NA | TRBV6-1 | NA | CASRPPGTTNTGELFF | TGTGCCAGCAGGCCCCCCGGGACGACGAACACCGGGGAGCTGTTTTTT
TRBJ1-1 | NA | TRBV7-2 | NA | CASSALRTQRLF | TGTGCCAGCAGCGCCCTCAGGACCCAGCGGCTCTTT
TRBJ2-5 | NA | TRBV28 | few | CASSQDRRGSETQYF | TGTGCCAGCAGCCAAGACAGGAGGGGATCGGAGACCCAGTACTTC
TRBJ2-5 | TRBD1 | TRBV5-1 | few | CASSQPDRDQETQYF | TGCGCCAGCAGCCAGCCGGACAGGGATCAAGAGACCCAGTACTTC
TRBJ1-4 | NA | TRBV10-3 | few | CAISESTTVGEKLFF | TGTGCCATCAGTGAGTCGACGACAGTCGGCGAAAAACTGTTTTTT
TRBJ2-3 | NA | TRBV2 | NA | CASEPVDRVTDTQYF | TGTGCCAGCGAGCCGGTGGACAGAGTCACAGATACGCAGTATTTT
TRBJ1-1 | NA | TRBV12-3/TRBV12-4 | NA | CASSLSEGSEAFF | TGTGCCAGCAGTTTATCTGAGGGGTCTGAAGCTTTCTTT
TRBJ1-2 | TRBD1 | TRBV5-1 | NA | CASSSTTGGSYGYTF | TGCGCCAGCAGCTCTACGACAGGGGGATCCTATGGCTACACCTTC
TRBJ1-2 | NA | TRBV11-2 | many | CASSPGRWNYGYTF | TGTGCCAGCAGCCCCGGGCGTTGGAACTATGGCTACACCTTC
TRBJ2-1 | TRBD2 | TRBV4-2 | NA | CASSQDRAGEEGEQFF | TGTGCCAGCAGCCAAGATAGGGCGGGGGAGGAGGGTGAGCAGTTCTTC
TRBJ2-7 | TRBD2 | TRBV5-1 | few | CASSLQTSGGSYEQYF | TGCGCCAGCAGCTTGCAGACTAGCGGGGGTTCCTACGAGCAGTACTTC
TRBJ1-2 | NA | TRBV5-4 | NA | CASRQNTENYGYTF | TGTGCCAGCAGGCAGAATACGGAAAACTATGGCTACACCTTC
TRBJ2-5 | TRBD1 | TRBV7-2 | NA | CASRYRGNQETQYF | TGTGCCAGCCGATACAGGGGGAACCAAGAGACCCAGTACTTC
TRBJ2-7 | TRBD1 | TRBV6-1 | many | CATIFHRGSSYEQYF | TGTGCCACCATATTTCACAGGGGGAGCTCCTACGAGCAGTACTTC
TRBJ2-3 | NA | TRBV29-1 | many | CSGVEGGTDTQYF | TGCAGCGGGGTAGAGGGGGGCACAGATACGCAGTATTTT
TRBJ1-2 | TRBD1 | TRBV6-2/TRBV6-3 | few | CASSGQGFYGYTF | TGTGCCAGCAGTGGACAGGGGTTTTATGGCTACACCTTC
TRBJ2-1 | NA | TRBV12-3/TRBV12-4 | many | CASSPLGLRVPNEQFF | TGTGCCAGCAGTCCCCTCGGACTTAGGGTGCCCAATGAGCAGTTCTTC
TRBJ1-2 | NA | TRBV20-1 | NA | CSAGRDGYTF | TGCAGTGCCGGACGTGATGGCTACACCTTC
TRBJ1-5 | NA | TRBV6-1 | few | CASSDVREGNQPQHF | TGTGCCAGCAGTGACGTCAGGGAGGGCAATCAGCCCCAGCATTTT
TRBJ1-2 | NA | TRBV29-1 | few | CSVGIGESYSYTF | TGCAGCGTTGGAATCGGGGAATCATATAGCTACACCTTC
TRBJ2-3 | NA | TRBV7-2 | NA | CASSLGGVLSGDF | TGTGCCAGCAGCTTAGGAGGGGTCCTCTCAGGGGATTTT
TRBJ2-1 | NA | TRBV6-1 | NA | CASSDGPGGYNEQFF | TGTGCCAGCAGTGATGGGCCAGGAGGCTACAATGAGCAGTTCTTC
TRBJ2-3 | TRBD1 | TRBV7-6 | NA | CASSLEGQGSDTQYF | TGTGCCAGCAGCTTAGAAGGACAGGGTTCAGATACGCAGTATTTT
TRBJ2-2 | NA | TRBV9 | NA | CASSFAQGIGELFF | TGTGCCAGCAGCTTTGCGCAGGGGATCGGGGAGCTGTTTTTT